This TCR beta chain was obtained from a study of cytomegalovirus exposure and HLA in healthy donors. Study-wide findings and caveats: Being productive about 87% or about 30% of the time was typical of most TCR beta V segments in an earlier analysis. Reportedly, cytomegalovirus status was diagnosed with high sensitivity and specificity. It was likely that a cluster of highly shared sequence variants was a sequencing artifact. In a later analysis, V- and J-gene trimming of beta chains associated with a DCLRE1C missense variant, replicated independently.

As for this clone: The target antigen is unknown.

This CDR3 has 14 amino acids. V shed 6 bases and J 4 bases; nucleotides not matched to a gene: 5. Germline V gene data show CDR1 as MDHEN and CDR2 as SYDVKM. The PCR had 60 Vbeta and 13 Jbeta primers. TCRdb's copy holds only in-frame clones and misses some; the assay was immunoSEQ multiplex PCR. The sample is made up of approximately 51,000 clones, and the top ten hold approximately 26% of it. The V gene is TRBV28, the J gene TRBJ1-2; 10 nucleotides align to TRBD1. The clonotype originates from a man in his forties in good health and CMV-seropositive. Input material: PBMCs. This chain's CDR3 is CASRTGGAVYGYTF. DNA of the CDR3: TGTGCCAGCAGGACAGGGGGCGCGGTCTATGGCTACACCTTC.